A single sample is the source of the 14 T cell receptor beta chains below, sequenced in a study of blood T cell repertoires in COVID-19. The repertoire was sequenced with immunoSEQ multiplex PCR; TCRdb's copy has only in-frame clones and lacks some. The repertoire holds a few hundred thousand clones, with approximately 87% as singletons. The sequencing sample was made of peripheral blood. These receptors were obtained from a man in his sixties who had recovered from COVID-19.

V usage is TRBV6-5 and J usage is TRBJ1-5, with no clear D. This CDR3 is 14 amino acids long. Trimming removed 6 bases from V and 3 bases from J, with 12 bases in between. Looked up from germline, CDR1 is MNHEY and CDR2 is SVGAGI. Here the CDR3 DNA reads TGTGCCAGCAGCAAACTGGTATCCAATCAGCCCCAGCATTTT. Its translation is CASSKLVSNQPQHF.

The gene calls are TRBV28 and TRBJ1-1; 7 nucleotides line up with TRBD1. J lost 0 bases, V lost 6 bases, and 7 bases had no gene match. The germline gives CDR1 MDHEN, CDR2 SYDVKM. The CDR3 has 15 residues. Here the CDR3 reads CASSRDSLMNTEAFF. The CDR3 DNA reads TGTGCCAGCAGCCGGGACAGCCTAATGAACACTGAAGCTTTCTTT.

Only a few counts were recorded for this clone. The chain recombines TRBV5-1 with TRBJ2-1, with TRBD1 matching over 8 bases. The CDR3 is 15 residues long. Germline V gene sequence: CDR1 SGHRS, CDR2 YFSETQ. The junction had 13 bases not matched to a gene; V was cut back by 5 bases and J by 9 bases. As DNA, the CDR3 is TGCGCCAGCAGATCCTCCGGGACAGGAATCAGTGAGCAGTTCTTC. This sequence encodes CASRSSGTGISEQFF.

As DNA, the CDR3 is TGTGCCAGCAGACCACAACCCAGCGCGGAGCAGTTCTTC. It codes for CASRPQPSAEQFF. This chain connects TRBV11-2 to TRBJ2-1; D is uncertain. V lost 6 bases and J 10 bases, leaving 16 bases between the germline ends. The germline CDR1 and CDR2 sequences are SGHAT and FQNNGV. The CDR3 contains 13 residues.

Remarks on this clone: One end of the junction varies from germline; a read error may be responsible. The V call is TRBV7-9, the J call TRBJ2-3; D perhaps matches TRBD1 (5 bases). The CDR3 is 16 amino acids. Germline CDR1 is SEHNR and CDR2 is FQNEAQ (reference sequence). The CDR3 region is CASSLGAPSSTDTQYF. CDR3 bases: TGTGCCAGCAGTTTAGGGGCCCCAAGCAGCACAGATACGCAGTATTTT. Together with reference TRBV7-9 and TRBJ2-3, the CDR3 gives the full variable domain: DTGVSQNPRHKITKRGQNVTFRCDPISEHNRLYWYRQTLGQGPEFLTYFQNEAQLEKSRLLSDRFSAERPKGSFSTLEIQRTEQGDSAMYLCASSLGAPSSTDTQYFGPGTRLTVL.

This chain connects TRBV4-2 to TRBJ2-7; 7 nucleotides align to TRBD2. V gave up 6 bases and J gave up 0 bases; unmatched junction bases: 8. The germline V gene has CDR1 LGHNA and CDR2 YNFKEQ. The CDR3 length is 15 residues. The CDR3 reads CASRRLAGDSYEQYF. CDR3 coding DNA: TGTGCCAGCAGACGATTAGCGGGTGACTCCTACGAGCAGTACTTC.

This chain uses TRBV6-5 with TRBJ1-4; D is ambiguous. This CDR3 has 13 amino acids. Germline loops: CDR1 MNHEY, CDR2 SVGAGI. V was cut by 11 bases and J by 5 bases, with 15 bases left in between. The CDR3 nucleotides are TGTGCCTCGAGGCGTCCCGGGAATGAAAAACTGTTTTTT. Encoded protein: CASRRPGNEKLFF.

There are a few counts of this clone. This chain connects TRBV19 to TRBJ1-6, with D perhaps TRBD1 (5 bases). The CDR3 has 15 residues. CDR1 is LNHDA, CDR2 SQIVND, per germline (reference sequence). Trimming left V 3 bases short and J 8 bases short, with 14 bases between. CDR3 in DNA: TGTGCCAGTAGTATGCGAGCAGGGTGGGATTCACCCCTCCACTTT. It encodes CASSMRAGWDSPLHF.

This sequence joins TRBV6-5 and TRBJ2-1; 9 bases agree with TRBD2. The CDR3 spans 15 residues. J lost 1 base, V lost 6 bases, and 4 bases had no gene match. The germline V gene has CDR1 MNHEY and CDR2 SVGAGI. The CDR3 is CASSISGSSYNEQFF. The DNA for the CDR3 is TGTGCCAGCAGCATTAGCGGGAGTTCCTACAATGAGCAGTTCTTC.

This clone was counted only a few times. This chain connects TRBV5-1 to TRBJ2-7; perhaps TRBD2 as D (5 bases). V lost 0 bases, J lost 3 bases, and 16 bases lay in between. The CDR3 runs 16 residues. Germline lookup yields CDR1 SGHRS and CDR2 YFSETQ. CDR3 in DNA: TGCGCCAGCAGCTTGGGCTCTAGCTCGACCTACTACGAGCAGTACTTC. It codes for CASSLGSSSTYYEQYF. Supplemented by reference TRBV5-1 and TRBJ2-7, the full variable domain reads KAGVTQTPRYLIKTRGQQVTLSCSPISGHRSVSWYQQTPGQGLQFLFEYFSETQRNKGNFPGRFSGRQFSNSRSEMNVSTLELGDSALYLCASSLGSSSTYYEQYFGPGTRLTVT.

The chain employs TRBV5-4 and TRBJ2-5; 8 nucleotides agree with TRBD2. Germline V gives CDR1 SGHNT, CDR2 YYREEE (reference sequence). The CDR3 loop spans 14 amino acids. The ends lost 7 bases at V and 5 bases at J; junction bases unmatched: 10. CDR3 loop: CASAGGGRGETQYF. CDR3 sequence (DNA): TGTGCCAGCGCCGGCGGGGGGCGCGGGGAGACCCAGTACTTC.

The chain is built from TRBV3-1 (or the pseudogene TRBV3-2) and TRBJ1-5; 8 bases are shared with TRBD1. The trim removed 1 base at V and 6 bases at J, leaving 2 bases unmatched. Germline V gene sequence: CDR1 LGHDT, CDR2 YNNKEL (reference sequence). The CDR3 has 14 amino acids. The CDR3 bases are TGTGCCAGCAGCCAAGGAACAGGGGGTCAGCCCCAGCATTTT. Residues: CASSQGTGGQPQHF.

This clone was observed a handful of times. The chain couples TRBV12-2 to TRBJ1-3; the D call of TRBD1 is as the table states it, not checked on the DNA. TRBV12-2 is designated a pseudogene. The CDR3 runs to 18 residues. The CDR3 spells CASRLALWGAVGGNTIYF. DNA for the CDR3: TGTGCAAGTCGCTTAGCGCTGTGGGGCGCGGTCGGTGGAAACACCATATATTTT.

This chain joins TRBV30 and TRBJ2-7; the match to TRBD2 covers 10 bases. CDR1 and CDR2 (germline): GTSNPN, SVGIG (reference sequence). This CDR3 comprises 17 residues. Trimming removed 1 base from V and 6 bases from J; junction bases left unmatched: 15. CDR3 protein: CAWSGPLSGRFTSEQYF. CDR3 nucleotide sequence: TGTGCCTGGAGTGGTCCCCTTAGCGGGAGGTTTACCTCCGAGCAGTACTTC.